The next 27 T cell receptor beta chains were all read from a single sample in a study of cytomegalovirus exposure and HLA in healthy donors. The PCR had 60 Vbeta and 13 Jbeta primers. Produced via immunoSEQ multiplex PCR; TCRdb's table is partial and in-frame only. The table records under 250,000 clones, approximately 85% of them present only once. Material for sequencing was PBMCs. The receptors were gathered from a woman in her forties or fifties in good health and CMV-seronegative.

The V gene is TRBV14, the J gene TRBJ2-7, with unresolved D. The germline V gene has CDR1 SGHDN and CDR2 FVKESK. The CDR3 contains 12 residues. Trimming shortened V by 3 bases and J by 3 bases, and 6 bases separated the two germline ends. The CDR3 here is CASSHSYYEQYF. The CDR3 coding sequence is TGTGCCAGCAGCCACTCCTACTACGAGCAGTACTTC.

Details on this clone: The sample holds other DNA sequences that translate to the same CDR3. This sequence joins TRBV27 and TRBJ2-7; 10 bases match TRBD2. The trim removed 0 bases at V and 7 bases at J, leaving 9 bases unmatched. Germline-derived CDR1 and CDR2 are MNHEY and SMNVEV (reference sequence). There are 16 residues in the CDR3. CDR3 protein: CASSLSTRLAGAEQYF. DNA for the CDR3: TGTGCCAGCAGTTTATCGACTCGGCTAGCGGGGGCGGAGCAGTACTTC.

The chain links TRBV5-1 to TRBJ2-3; 12 nucleotides line up with TRBD2. The CDR3 length is 17 residues. Germline CDR1 reads SGHRS; CDR2 reads YFSETQ. Losses at the gene ends were 5 bases for V and 1 base for J; bases not matched to a gene: 8. The chain's CDR3 is CASSSLAGGPGTDTQYF. The CDR3 DNA reads as TGCGCCAGCAGTTCGCTAGCGGGAGGGCCGGGCACAGATACGCAGTATTTT.

On this clone itself: Other DNA sequences of this sample code for an identical CDR3. The chain joins TRBV18 to TRBJ2-5; maybe TRBD2 (5 bases). This CDR3 spans 13 amino acids. The V gene's germline CDR1 is KGHSH and CDR2 LQKENI. The V end lost 3 bases, the J end lost 2 bases, and 7 bases lay between the germline ends. The CDR3 sequence: CASSPGVQETQYF. The CDR3 nucleotides read TGTGCCAGCTCACCCGGGGTACAAGAGACCCAGTACTTC.

A few counts support this clone. This chain joins TRBV28 and TRBJ2-1; the D gene is possibly TRBD1 (6 bases). The CDR3 is 14 residues long. V lost 5 bases to trimming and J lost 6 bases, with 14 bases between them. Per germline, CDR1 MDHEN and CDR2 SYDVKM. The DNA of the CDR3 is TGTGCCAGCAGTGTCAGGGGTTTGGGCAATGAGCAGTTCTTC. This translates into CASSVRGLGNEQFF.

This rearrangement joins TRBV29-1 to TRBJ2-7, with 10 bases lining up with TRBD1. The CDR3 is 16 amino acids. V lost 1 base, J lost 3 bases, and 9 bases stayed unmatched. Germline V gene data show CDR1 as SQVTM and CDR2 as ANQGSEA. CDR3 loop: CSVEGVVGQGFYEQYF. Written as DNA, the CDR3 is TGCAGCGTTGAAGGGGTGGTGGGACAGGGGTTCTACGAGCAGTACTTC.

V gene TRBV4-1 combines with J gene TRBJ2-7; weak D call: TRBD1 (6 bases). Trimming left V 0 bases short and J 2 bases short, with 11 bases between. Germline CDR1 and CDR2: MGHRA and YSYEKL. The CDR3 consists of 15 residues. The CDR3 coding sequence is TGCGCCAGCAGCCAAGACCCCGGGACAACCTACGAGCAGTACTTC. The encoded protein is CASSQDPGTTYEQYF.

This clone has just one count. The V call is TRBV27, the J call TRBJ2-7; weak D call: TRBD1 (6 bases). V was shortened by 0 bases and J by 6 bases, with 15 bases between the two germline ends. From germline, CDR1 is MNHEY and CDR2 SMNVEV (reference sequence). CDR3 length: 15 residues. Written as DNA, the CDR3 is TGTGCCAGCAGTTTATCCGGGACACCACGCGGCGAGCAGTACTTC. Its protein product is CASSLSGTPRGEQYF.

This chain uses TRBV7-2 with TRBJ2-5; D unclear. With the DNA end fitting TRBJ2-7 better, the J assignment may be wrong. Germline CDR1 reads SGHTA; CDR2 reads FQGNSA. There are 13 residues in the CDR3. As DNA, the CDR3 is TGTGCCAGCAGCTTAGGATCACCTTACGAGCAGTACTTC. This codes for CASSLGSPYEQYF.

This rearrangement joins TRBV4-3 to TRBJ1-2; possibly TRBD1 for D (6 bases). Germline-derived CDR1 and CDR2 are LGHNA and YSLEER. V dropped 0 bases and J dropped 7 bases, with 12 bases sitting between them. This CDR3 is built from 14 residues. CDR3 region: CASSQDRGAGGYTF. The CDR3 DNA follows: TGCGCCAGCAGCCAAGATCGGGGGGCGGGTGGCTACACCTTC.

The V and J genes are TRBV7-3 and TRBJ2-1; 8 bases are shared with TRBD1. Germline assignment: CDR1 SGHTA and CDR2 FQGTGA. This CDR3 has 16 amino acids. J gave up 6 bases and V 3 bases, and 10 bases lay outside the gene matches. The CDR3 reads CASSLLGGQGFNEQFF. The DNA of the CDR3 is TGTGCCAGCAGCTTGCTTGGCGGACAGGGATTCAATGAGCAGTTCTTC.

This chain connects TRBV28 to TRBJ2-7, with D maybe TRBD2 (5 bases). V was clipped by 7 bases and J by 5 bases, with 24 bases between them. This CDR3 region has 16 residues. The germline V gene encodes CDR1 MDHEN and CDR2 SYDVKM. CDR3 amino acids: CASKGSVGVPSNEQYF. CDR3 sequence (DNA): TGTGCCAGCAAAGGCTCGGTCGGGGTCCCATCTAACGAGCAGTACTTC.

The chain employs TRBV28 and TRBJ1-1; 10 positions agree with TRBD1. Germline V CDR1 and CDR2: MDHEN, SYDVKM. Trimming at V came to 4 bases and at J to 5 bases, leaving 4 bases not matched to a gene. The CDR3 has 14 amino acids. The CDR3 is CASSYPGQGTEAFF. CDR3 bases: TGTGCCAGCAGTTATCCGGGACAGGGGACTGAAGCTTTCTTT.

The CDR3 nucleotides read TGTGCCAGCAGCTTAGCGGCGGGAGGCTACGAGCAGTACTTC. This gives the protein CASSLAAGGYEQYF. The V call is TRBV7-2, the J call TRBJ2-7; 8 bases match TRBD2. The trim removed 0 bases at V and 3 bases at J, leaving 1 base unmatched. From germline, CDR1 is SGHTA and CDR2 FQGNSA. The CDR3 is 14 amino acids.

The chain recombines TRBV19 with TRBJ1-3; tentative D call: TRBD1 (6 bases). Between the trimmed V and J ends, which lost 7 bases and 0 bases, there was a span of 16 bases. This CDR3 is 16 amino acids long. CDR1 is LNHDA, CDR2 SQIVND, per germline (reference sequence). CDR3 region: CASTPQGRSSGNTIYF. CDR3 in DNA: TGTGCCAGTACTCCACAGGGCCGGTCCTCTGGAAACACCATATATTTT. The full variable domain, rest sourced from reference TRBV19 and TRBJ1-3, is DGGITQSPKYLFRKEGQNVTLSCEQNLNHDAMYWYRQDPGQGLRLIYYSQIVNDFQKGDIAEGYSVSREKKESFPLTVTSAQKNPTAFYLCASTPQGRSSGNTIYFGEGSWLTVV.

This chain joins TRBV7-2 and TRBJ2-7, with D possibly TRBD2 on 5 matching bases. Trimming pared 4 bases from V and 7 bases from J, leaving 17 bases between. CDR1 SGHTA and CDR2 FQGNSA come from the germline V gene. The CDR3 sequence is 14 residues long. Here the CDR3 DNA reads TGTGCCAGCAGCTCTACCCCCGGGGTAGGAGAGCAGTACTTC. Translation: CASSSTPGVGEQYF.

V gene TRBV9 combines with J gene TRBJ2-1, with 9 bases that match TRBD2. The CDR3 is made up of 15 amino acids. Unmatched junction bases numbered 6, after V lost 6 bases and J lost 2 bases. The germline gives CDR1 SGDLS, CDR2 YYNGEE. CDR3 residues: CASMREREAYNEQFF. The CDR3 region has the DNA TGTGCCAGCATGAGGGAGCGGGAGGCCTACAATGAGCAGTTCTTC.

The chain employs TRBV6-4 and TRBJ1-3, with D unclear. Germline V gene lookup returns CDR1 MRHNA and CDR2 SNTAGT. The CDR3 spans 16 residues. The V gene lost 0 bases and the J gene lost 0 bases, with 9 bases spanning the gap. In nucleotides, the CDR3 is TGTGCCAGCAGTGACTCTGTGGCCAGCTCTGGAAACACCATATATTTT. Translating gives CASSDSVASSGNTIYF.

This chain joins TRBV7-9 and TRBJ1-1, with D unresolved. This CDR3 spans 13 amino acids. Trimming took 1 base from V and 4 from J, leaving 7 bases between them. The germline V gene has CDR1 SEHNR and CDR2 FQNEAQ (reference sequence). In nucleotides, the CDR3 is TGTGCCAGCAGCTTAGGAGGGTCCACTGAAGCTTTCTTT. Translated: CASSLGGSTEAFF.

This chain links TRBV5-4 with TRBJ2-1; D gene ambiguous. The CDR3 consists of 11 residues. Trimming pared 2 bases from V and 10 bases from J, leaving 7 bases between. Germline CDR1 SGHNT, CDR2 YYREEE (reference sequence). The DNA of the CDR3 is TGTGCCAGCAGCTTAATCAGGGAGCAGTTCTTC. It is translated as CASSLIREQFF.

The chain is built from TRBV9 and TRBJ2-7, with D perhaps matching TRBD2 (6 bases). The germline CDR1 and CDR2 sequences are SGDLS and YYNGEE. The CDR3 runs 15 residues. V was shortened by 0 bases and J by 2 bases, with 12 bases between the two germline ends. The chain's CDR3 is CASSVAPGTPYEQYF. The CDR3 DNA reads as TGTGCCAGCAGCGTAGCTCCAGGGACTCCCTACGAGCAGTACTTC.

The rearrangement joins TRBV2 to TRBJ1-1; 8 bases align to TRBD1. The V gene's germline CDR1 is SNHLY and CDR2 FYNNEI. The J segment lost 10 bases and the V segment lost 2 bases, leaving 6 bases of the junction unmatched. The CDR3 loop spans 13 amino acids. The CDR3 DNA reads as TGTGCCAGCAGTGAAATGCAGGGGGCTGGAGCTTTCTTT. Its translation: CASSEMQGAGAFF.

The chain is built from TRBV4-1 and TRBJ2-7; 10 bases fit TRBD1. V trimming: 4 bases; J trimming: 4 bases; junction bases outside the gene matches: 7. CDR3 length: 15 amino acids. Germline V gene sequence: CDR1 MGHRA, CDR2 YSYEKL. CDR3 coding DNA: TGCGCCAGCAGCCCTGGACAGGGGGTTGTATACGAGCAGTACTTC. Amino acid sequence: CASSPGQGVVYEQYF.

The V call is TRBV4-3, the J call TRBJ2-2; 10 positions agree with TRBD2. Germline V gives CDR1 LGHNA, CDR2 YSLEER. The CDR3 is 16 amino acids. The V and J ends lost 1 base and 5 bases, in that order; junction bases with no gene match: 4. In DNA form, the CDR3 reads TGCGCCAGCAGCCAAGCTCTAGCGGGAGTAACCGGGGAGCTGTTTTTT. It encodes CASSQALAGVTGELFF.

The chain couples TRBV18 to TRBJ2-6; TRBD1 matches 12 bases. V gave up 6 bases and J gave up 1 base; unmatched junction bases: 4. This CDR3 comprises 17 residues. The germline gives CDR1 KGHSH, CDR2 LQKENI. The CDR3 sequence: CASSRDRGRSGANVLTF. CDR3 coding DNA: TGTGCCAGCTCGCGGGACAGGGGGCGGTCTGGGGCCAACGTCCTGACTTTC.

This rearrangement joins TRBV4-1 to TRBJ1-6, with unresolved D. V lost 1 base, J lost 2 bases, and 6 bases lay in between. There are 15 residues in the CDR3. CDR1 is MGHRA and CDR2 is YSYEKL in the germline V gene. The chain's CDR3 is CASSQVQTYNSPLHF. In DNA, the CDR3 is TGCGCCAGCAGCCAAGTCCAGACCTATAATTCACCCCTCCACTTT.

This chain links TRBV28 with TRBJ1-5; D perhaps matches TRBD1 (5 bases). Between the trimmed V and J ends, which lost 7 bases and 2 bases, there was a span of 12 bases. The CDR3 is made up of 14 amino acids. From germline, CDR1 is MDHEN and CDR2 SYDVKM. CDR3 DNA: TGTGCCAGCACCAGGGCGGGGGGCAATCAGCCCCAGCATTTT. Its translation is CASTRAGGNQPQHF.